The entry that follows covers one T cell receptor (beta chain) sequence. The target of this receptor is not known. No much larger clonotype is one base removed from it; base qualities were not supplied. The CDR3, cysteine through phenylalanine, is 16 amino acids long. Just CDR3 DNA is preserved here, 48 bases in frame from base 1. V loses 6 bases at its end and J loses 0 bases; junction bases beyond the gene matches: 9. Per the germline V gene (reference sequence), LNHDA is the CDR1 and SQIVND is the CDR2. Libraries came from PCR. At the Johns Hopkins FTIC core, DNA from the cultured CD4+ T cells underwent TCR sequencing with the Oncomine TCR Beta short-read assay. Genomic DNA was extracted from the cultured CD4+ T cells with the QIAamp micro DNA kit. Oncomine TCR Beta libraries made from cultured CD4+ T cells were pooled using unique dual indexes and sequenced on an Illumina iSeq 100. As for the original processing: Non-productive sequences were removed, and CDR3s that did not start with C, did not end with F or W, or were shorter than 7 amino acids were discarded. Antigen-specific clonotypes were identified using the MANAFEST web application through comparison of peptide-stimulated wells with reference and other culture wells. Positive clones required FDR below 0.05, an odds ratio above 5, and productive frequency above 0.1% in at least two of three replicate wells. Clonotypes that were significantly expanded in both SARS-CoV-2 spike wells and at least one common cold coronavirus spike condition were defined as cross-reactive. CDR3 homology was assessed with Levenshtein distances (stringdist) and unrooted phylogenetic trees (ape) in R version 3.6.1. In TCRdb, the public reads were trimmed at Q25 with fastp and aligned with MiXCR, with productive beta chains retained. Every distinct CDR3 protein forms one entry, paired with its most common genes and DNA. None of the V and J calls come from the authors' own analysis; TCRdb made them. The sample table holds approximately 1,500 distinct CDR3 sequences, of which roughly 77% were seen once. The ten largest clones capture roughly 40% of the sample.

These data are taken from a study of vaccination and CD4 T cells after COVID-19 (dated by TCRdb to between 2021 and 2024). Looking at the study overall: Convalescent patients had a positive SARS-CoV-2 result on nasal swab PCR, and of these patients, several had mild disease and one had severe disease. The convalescent cohort comprised six males and four females, including two Hispanic individuals, seven Caucasians, two Asians and one multiracial person. Post-vaccine blood samples were collected a median of approximately 68 days after the second vaccine dose, ranging from roughly 13 to 241 days. For stimulating the cultures, overlapping spike peptide pools were used, derived from SARS-CoV-2 as well as from the common cold coronaviruses HCoV-NL63, HCoV-OC43 and HCoV-229E. As controls, cultures received a CEFX viral epitope pool (the positive control), an HIV-1 Nef peptide pool (the negative control), or no peptide at all. In roughly 10 COVID-19 convalescent patients and a handful of infection-naive healthy vaccine recipients, the spike-specific CD4+ TCR repertoire before mRNA vaccination was compared with the repertoire after mRNA vaccination. Two doses of either the Pfizer-BioNTech BNT162b2 vaccine (n=8) or the Moderna mRNA-1273 vaccine (n=2) were administered to participants. Post-COVID blood samples from convalescent patients were collected a median of about 100 days after diagnosis, with a range of roughly 30 to 161 days.

Broad study findings and their caveats: The number of convalescent patients in the study was relatively small, and the study did not examine early timepoints following natural infection. An increase in the median number of SARS-CoV-2-reactive clonotypes from some 20 after infection to a few dozen after vaccination was observed, but the change was not found to be significant. Among convalescent patients, a median around 86% of the SARS-CoV-2-reactive clones seen after vaccination appeared only after vaccination, which suggests priming specific to the vaccine. Of the vaccine-specific clones in convalescent patients, 304 of 307, or nearly all, reacted only to SARS-CoV-2 spike and did not cross-react with common cold coronaviruses.

The sample's treatment or condition label, in plain terms: roughly nine-day PBMC culture with coronavirus spike peptide pools or control peptides (ViraFEST assay). The ViraFEST assay was used in the study, in which antigen-specific T cells were expanded with peptide pools and expanded clonotypes were subsequently identified by TCR sequencing. Positive SARS-CoV-2 PCR tests in the convalescent patients dated from March to December 2020, before Alpha, Beta and Delta variants emerged in the United States. PBMCs were cultured at 1.5 million to 2.5 million per well in IMDM supplemented with approximately 5% human AB serum and 9 to 10 IU/ml IL-2, with around 10 ug/ml peptide pools added. Half of the culture medium was replaced with fresh IL-2-containing medium on days 3 and 7. After 10 days of culture, CD4+ T cells were isolated by negative selection using the EasySep CD4+ T cell isolation kit. PBMCs were separated from whole blood using Ficoll-Paque Plus gradient centrifugation and then either used fresh or cryopreserved at -140C. In general, triplicate wells were set up for every culture condition.

Here the chain combines TRBV19 and TRBJ1-2, with 8 bases matching TRBD1. The sequence came from a human donor who had recovered from COVID-19. Sequences were derived from CD4+ T cells from blood, cultured in vitro, sampled after SARS-CoV-2 vaccination. The nucleotide sequence is given as TGTGCCAGTAGGGGGACAGGAACGGAAGCTAACTATGGCTACACCTTC. This encodes CASRGTGTEANYGYTF.